This record concerns one T cell receptor beta chain sequence. From germline, CDR1 is KGHSH and CDR2 LQKENI. This CDR3 spans 15 amino acids. Trimming shortened V by 3 bases and J by 5 bases, and 16 bases separated the two germline ends. The entry originates in a study of cytomegalovirus exposure and HLA in healthy donors. This PCR relied on a set of 60 Vbeta primers and 13 Jbeta primers. As handled by the study authors: The count from a later analysis was some 80 million unique TCR beta chains, some 12 million of them shared. Some clones are missing from TCRdb's copy, which holds only in-frame ones; the method was immunoSEQ multiplex PCR. V and J calls and clone size are those listed in that table; D and trimming were worked out from the DNA. The sample yields 75,000 to 95,000 clones, around 69% seen once.

The clonotype was recovered from a man aged 25-45 years in good health and CMV-seronegative. The sample was PBMCs. The chain links TRBV18 to TRBJ1-2, with D maybe TRBD1 (6 bases). CDR3 sequence (DNA): TGTGCCAGCTCACCCAGCACAGGGAATGAATATGGCTACACCTTC. This sequence encodes CASSPSTGNEYGYTF.